This T cell receptor (beta chain) was sequenced in a study of blood T cell repertoires in COVID-19. Study-wide background: From T cells, B-cell-depleted T cells, or PBMCs came the material, which was cDNA or gDNA.

Trimming took 6 bases from V and 5 from J, leaving 13 bases between them. The germline gives CDR1 LNHDA, CDR2 SQIVND (reference sequence). The CDR3 is 13 amino acids. Seattle's enrolled individuals joined amid active infection and were then monitored longitudinally. There are a few counts of this clone. Source study methods: Researchers report that nucleated cell counts were estimated from reference gene primer amplification. Method: immunoSEQ multiplex PCR; TCRdb's copy keeps in-frame clones and lacks some. V, J and clone size are taken as reported in that table, and D and trimming were inferred from the DNA itself. The repertoire has 300,000 to 400,000 clones, roughly 90% of them found once; the top ten carry just over 7%.

The sequencing input was peripheral blood. The TCR comes from a woman aged 55-75 years with COVID-19, enrolled during active disease. The rearrangement links TRBV19 to TRBJ2-5, with D tentatively TRBD1 (6 bases). Here the CDR3 DNA reads TGTGCCAGTAGGCCCAGGGGATGGGAGACCCAGTACTTC. This codes for CASRPRGWETQYF.